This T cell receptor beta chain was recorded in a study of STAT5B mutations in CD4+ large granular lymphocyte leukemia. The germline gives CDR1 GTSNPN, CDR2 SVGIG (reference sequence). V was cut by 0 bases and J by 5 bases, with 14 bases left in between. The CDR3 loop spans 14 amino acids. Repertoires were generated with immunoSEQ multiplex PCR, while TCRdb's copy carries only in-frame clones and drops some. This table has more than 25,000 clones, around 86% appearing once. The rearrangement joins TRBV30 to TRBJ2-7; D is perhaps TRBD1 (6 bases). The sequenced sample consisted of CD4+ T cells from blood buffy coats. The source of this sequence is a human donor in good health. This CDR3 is CAWSVQQGWDEQYF. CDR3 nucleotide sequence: TGTGCCTGGAGTGTACAGCAGGGGTGGGACGAGCAGTACTTC.